Reported below is one T cell receptor beta chain. Its antigen is unknown. The entry originates in a study of T cell responses to AZD1222 COVID-19 vaccine. Whole-study findings and limits: Only five to seven individuals given AZD1222 were seropositive at baseline. Increases in Spike-specific TCR breadth and depth were seen after two AZD1222 doses.

Some clones are missing from TCRdb's copy, which holds only in-frame ones; the method was immunoSEQ multiplex PCR. Here the sample spans 110,000 to 150,000 clones, about 91% being singletons. CDR1 is LNHDA and CDR2 is SQIVND in the germline V gene (reference sequence). This CDR3 has 20 residues. The J segment lost 2 bases and the V segment lost 3 bases, leaving 18 bases of the junction unmatched. The receptor comes from an adult in good health. The specimen was peripheral blood, collected on day 0 of AZD1222 vaccination. The chain combines TRBV19 with TRBJ2-1; 8 positions agree with TRBD1. CDR3 amino acids: CASSMAIWRQGRSTYNEQFF. CDR3 in DNA: TGTGCCAGTAGTATGGCCATCTGGAGACAGGGGCGGTCCACCTACAATGAGCAGTTCTTC. Full variable domain (outside the CDR3, taken from reference TRBV19 and TRBJ2-1): DGGITQSPKYLFRKEGQNVTLSCEQNLNHDAMYWYRQDPGQGLRLIYYSQIVNDFQKGDIAEGYSVSREKKESFPLTVTSAQKNPTAFYLCASSMAIWRQGRSTYNEQFFGPGTRLTVL.